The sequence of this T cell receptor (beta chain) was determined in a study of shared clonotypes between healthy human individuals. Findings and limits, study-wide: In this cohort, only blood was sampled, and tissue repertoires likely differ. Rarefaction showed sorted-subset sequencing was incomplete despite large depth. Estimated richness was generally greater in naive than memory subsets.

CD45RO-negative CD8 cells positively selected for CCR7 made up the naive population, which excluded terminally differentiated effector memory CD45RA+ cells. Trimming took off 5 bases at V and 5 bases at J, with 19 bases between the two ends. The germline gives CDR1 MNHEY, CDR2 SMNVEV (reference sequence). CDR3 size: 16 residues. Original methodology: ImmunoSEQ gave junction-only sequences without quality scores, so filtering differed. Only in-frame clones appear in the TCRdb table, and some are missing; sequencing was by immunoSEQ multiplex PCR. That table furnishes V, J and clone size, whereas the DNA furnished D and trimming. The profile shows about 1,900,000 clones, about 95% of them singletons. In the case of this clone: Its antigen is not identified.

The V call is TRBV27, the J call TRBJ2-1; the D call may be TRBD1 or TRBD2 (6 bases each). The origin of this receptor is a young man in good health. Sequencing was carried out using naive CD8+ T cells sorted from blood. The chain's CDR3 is CASSPSRGPPHNEQFF. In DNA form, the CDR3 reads TGTGCCAGCAGTCCGTCCCGGGGGCCCCCCCACAATGAGCAGTTCTTC.